The 24 T cell receptor beta chains below were found in one sample sequenced in a study of PD-1 blockade in mismatch repair-deficient tumors. Assay used: immunoSEQ multiplex PCR; TCRdb lists only in-frame clones, some missing. The sample contains approximately 37,000 clones, 70% to 90% of which appear only once. The source was peripheral blood, collected 75 to 85 weeks after starting pembrolizumab. These receptor sequences come from an adult with mismatch repair-deficient cancer.

The rearrangement links TRBV30 to TRBJ2-1, with 11 nucleotides matching TRBD2. Trimming removed 6 bases from V and 1 base from J; junction bases left unmatched: 5. CDR3 size: 15 residues. Per germline, CDR1 GTSNPN and CDR2 SVGIG (reference sequence). This CDR3 reads CACPTSGGSYNEQFF. As DNA, the CDR3 is TGTGCCTGCCCAACTAGCGGGGGTTCCTACAATGAGCAGTTCTTC.

The chain uses TRBV29-1 and TRBJ2-1, with 8 bases aligning to TRBD2. This CDR3 comprises 14 residues. The germline CDR1 and CDR2 sequences are SQVTM and ANQGSEA. The J segment lost 1 base and the V segment lost 7 bases, leaving 6 bases of the junction unmatched. The CDR3 spells CSGTLAGSYNEQFF. In nucleotides, the CDR3 is TGCAGCGGAACATTAGCGGGGTCCTACAATGAGCAGTTCTTC.

The chain is built from TRBV7-2 and TRBJ1-2; a possible D gene is TRBD1 (5 bases). The germline gives CDR1 SGHTA, CDR2 FQGNSA. Trimming left V 0 bases short and J 3 bases short, with 11 bases between. The CDR3 has 15 residues. In nucleotides, the CDR3 is TGTGCCAGCAGCTTAGCTCGGGGCAGAGACTATGGCTACACCTTC. Translating gives CASSLARGRDYGYTF.

The rearrangement uses TRBV4-3 and TRBJ2-7; TRBD2 might be the D (5 bases). CDR3 size: 14 residues. Per the germline V gene, CDR1 is LGHNA and CDR2 is YSLEER. The V gene lost 1 base and the J gene lost 2 bases, with 9 bases spanning the gap. DNA of the CDR3: TGCGCCAGCAGCCAAGCCGAGGGAACCTACGAGCAGTACTTC. This encodes CASSQAEGTYEQYF.

The rearrangement uses TRBV28 and TRBJ2-2, with TRBD2 identical over 10 bases. In germline, CDR1 is MDHEN, CDR2 SYDVKM. The CDR3 contains 14 residues. V shed 3 bases, J shed 7 bases, and the junction held 2 bases outside the gene matches. CDR3 in DNA: TGTGCCAGCAGTTTCCTAGCGGGAGTCGGGGAGCTGTTTTTT. It is translated as CASSFLAGVGELFF. Using reference TRBV28 and TRBJ2-2 for the parts outside the CDR3, the full variable domain is DVKVTQSSRYLVKRTGEKVFLECVQDMDHENMFWYRQDPGLGLRLIYFSYDVKMKEKGDIPEGYSVSREKKERFSLILESASTNQTSMYLCASSFLAGVGELFFGEGSRLTVL.

The CDR3 protein is CASSVTGGGQPQHF. CDR3 nucleotides: TGTGCCAGCAGCGTCACAGGGGGCGGTCAGCCCCAGCATTTT. This rearrangement joins TRBV9 to TRBJ1-5; TRBD1 agrees at 9 bases. Germline CDR1 reads SGDLS; CDR2 reads YYNGEE. CDR3 length: 14 amino acids. Trimming at V came to 2 bases and at J to 6 bases, leaving 3 bases not matched to a gene.

This chain connects TRBV11-2 to TRBJ1-4, with TRBD1 matching 7 bases. V shed 5 bases and J 8 bases; nucleotides not matched to a gene: 8. The CDR3 has 14 residues. Germline loops: CDR1 SGHAT, CDR2 FQNNGV. The CDR3 sequence: CASSQNRGGEKLFF. CDR3 coding DNA: TGTGCCAGCAGCCAAAACAGGGGCGGCGAAAAACTGTTTTTT.

The chain uses TRBV19 and TRBJ1-1; 8 bases match TRBD1. Germline V gene sequence: CDR1 LNHDA, CDR2 SQIVND (reference sequence). V was pared by 1 base and J by 5 bases, with 15 bases of the junction left unmatched. This CDR3 comprises 18 residues. CDR3 in amino acids: CASSIAPQQGALTTEAFF. CDR3 DNA sequence: TGTGCCAGTAGTATAGCTCCCCAGCAGGGGGCTCTTACGACTGAAGCTTTCTTT.

This clone was counted a single time. This rearrangement joins TRBV7-2 to TRBJ2-7; D gene ambiguous. The CDR3 covers 14 residues. The V end lost 0 bases, the J end lost 2 bases, and 8 bases lay between the germline ends. Germline CDR1 is SGHTA and CDR2 is FQGNSA. CDR3 in amino acids: CASSLAGGAYEQYF. The CDR3 DNA reads as TGTGCCAGCAGCTTAGCGGGCGGAGCCTACGAGCAGTACTTC.

The rearrangement uses TRBV2 and TRBJ1-4; D is unresolved. The CDR3 is 12 residues long. Germline V lookup: CDR1 SNHLY, CDR2 FYNNEI. V was pared by 1 base and J by 14 bases, with 11 bases between. This CDR3 is CASSEVEHRLFF. CDR3 nucleotides: TGTGCCAGCAGTGAAGTGGAACATCGGCTGTTTTTT.

This clone was seen once. The rearrangement uses TRBV7-9 and TRBJ2-1, with unresolved D. The V end lost 1 base, the J end lost 2 bases, and 9 bases lay between the germline ends. This CDR3 has 15 residues. Germline V lookup: CDR1 SEHNR, CDR2 FQNEAQ (reference sequence). CDR3 region: CASSLGGFTYNEQFF. The CDR3 bases are TGTGCCAGCAGCTTAGGTGGGTTCACCTACAATGAGCAGTTCTTC.

The genes are TRBV6-5 and TRBJ2-1; D unresolved. CDR1 is MNHEY, CDR2 SVGAGI, per germline. With 5 bases removed from V and 4 bases from J, the gap between germline ends came to 9 bases. The CDR3 spans 13 residues. The CDR3 sequence: CASSTSNYNEQFF. The CDR3 bases are TGTGCCAGCAGTACCAGCAATTACAATGAGCAGTTCTTC.

The chain has TRBV7-2 and TRBJ1-2; a weak D match, TRBD1 (5 bases). The length of the CDR3 is 13 residues. CDR1 SGHTA and CDR2 FQGNSA come from the germline V gene. Trimming removed 4 bases at V and 8 bases at J, with 14 bases between. CDR3 loop: CASSSSPGRGYTF. The CDR3 DNA reads as TGTGCCAGCAGCTCCAGTCCAGGGAGAGGCTACACCTTC.

The gene calls are TRBV7-3 and TRBJ2-6; D gene unclear. Trimming removed 5 bases at V and 5 bases at J, with 7 bases between. Germline assignment: CDR1 SGHTA and CDR2 FQGTGA. This CDR3 region has 13 residues. The CDR3 nucleotides read TGTGCCAGCAGCCAAACAAGGGCCAACGTCCTGACTTTC. Amino acids: CASSQTRANVLTF.

V and J are TRBV29-1 and TRBJ2-1; 8 bases align to TRBD2. This CDR3 is built from 12 residues. Germline V gene data show CDR1 as SQVTM and CDR2 as ANQGSEA. Trimming at V came to 7 bases and at J to 11 bases, leaving 10 bases not matched to a gene. Here the CDR3 reads CSAGTSGSQQFF. The CDR3, as DNA: TGCAGCGCAGGGACTAGTGGTTCGCAGCAGTTCTTC.

The V call is TRBV5-1, the J call TRBJ2-5; 10 bases align to TRBD1. CDR1 is SGHRS, CDR2 YFSETQ, per germline. The CDR3 is 16 amino acids. Trimming removed 3 bases from V and 5 bases from J; junction bases left unmatched: 10. CDR3 bases: TGCGCCAGCAGCTCGACAGGGGGCGCAGTACGGGAGACCCAGTACTTC. Protein product: CASSSTGGAVRETQYF.

The chain carries TRBV6-6 and TRBJ2-7; D perhaps matches TRBD2 (7 bases). CDR1 and CDR2 (germline): MNHNY, SVGAGI (reference sequence). Trimming left V 8 bases short and J 0 bases short, with 11 bases between. This CDR3 spans 13 amino acids. The DNA for the CDR3 is TGTGCCAGCCGGGGGGCCTACTCCTACGAGCAGTACTTC. Translating gives CASRGAYSYEQYF.

Of note for this clone: The sample contains more than one DNA sequence encoding this CDR3. The rearrangement uses TRBV29-1 and TRBJ2-3, with 9 bases fitting TRBD2. Germline assignment: CDR1 SQVTM and CDR2 ANQGSEA. Trimming removed 3 bases from V and 6 bases from J; junction bases left unmatched: 7. The CDR3 runs 14 residues. The CDR3 DNA sequence: TGCAGCGTTGAGGTAGCGGGAGTTAGGGATACGCAGTATTTT. As protein: CSVEVAGVRDTQYF.

The chain uses TRBV5-1 and TRBJ2-1, with a tentative D call TRBD2 (6 bases). Per germline, CDR1 SGHRS and CDR2 YFSETQ. CDR3 length: 13 residues. Deletions cut 4 bases from V and 6 bases from J, with 11 bases between. The CDR3 here is CASSLGTPNEQFF. CDR3 DNA: TGCGCCAGCAGCCTCGGGACTCCCAATGAGCAGTTCTTC.

This chain connects TRBV6-5 to TRBJ1-2; D is perhaps TRBD1 (5 bases). V lost 2 bases and J lost 8, with 15 bases in between. The germline CDR1 and CDR2 sequences are MNHEY and SVGAGI. The CDR3 runs to 14 residues. The CDR3 DNA reads TGTGCCAGCAGTTACGGGAACGTTAGGGGCGGCTACACCTTC. This encodes CASSYGNVRGGYTF.

This CDR3 reads CAWSVLFIRTGDINTEAFF. In DNA form, the CDR3 reads TGTGCCTGGAGTGTACTATTTATCAGGACAGGGGACATCAACACTGAAGCTTTCTTT. The J gene is TRBJ1-1, the V gene TRBV30; 9 bases match TRBD1. The CDR3 runs 19 residues. J was trimmed by 2 bases and V by 0 bases; bases with no gene match: 16. Germline CDR1 GTSNPN, CDR2 SVGIG (reference sequence). Full variable domain (rest looked up from reference TRBV30 and TRBJ1-1): SQTIHQWPATLVQPVGSPLSLECTVEGTSNPNLYWYRQAAGRGLQLLFYSVGIGQISSEVPQNLSASRPQDRQFILSSKKLLLSDSGFYLCAWSVLFIRTGDINTEAFFGQGTRLTVV.

The chain carries TRBV5-1 and TRBJ1-1; D gene unclear. V was shortened by 4 bases and J by 0 bases, with 7 bases between the two germline ends. Germline values: CDR1 SGHRS, CDR2 YFSETQ. The CDR3 totals 13 residues. The CDR3 DNA is TGCGCCAGCAGCCTCAGAATGAACACTGAAGCTTTCTTT. Amino acids: CASSLRMNTEAFF.

The chain is built from TRBV7-9 and TRBJ2-7; D perhaps matches TRBD1 (5 bases). This CDR3 is built from 17 residues. With 1 base removed from V and 3 bases from J, the gap between germline ends came to 19 bases. CDR1 SEHNR and CDR2 FQNEAQ come from the germline V gene (reference sequence). The CDR3 spells CASSLESREQAYYEQYF. In nucleotides, the CDR3 is TGTGCCAGCAGCTTAGAATCTAGGGAACAGGCATACTACGAGCAGTACTTC.

The chain uses TRBV27 and TRBJ1-5, with 8 bases lining up with TRBD1. The CDR3 length is 14 residues. Germline lookup yields CDR1 MNHEY and CDR2 SMNVEV (reference sequence). The V segment lost 5 bases and the J segment 6 bases; nucleotides outside the gene matches: 6. The CDR3 sequence is CASSRQGPGQPQHF. DNA of the CDR3: TGTGCCAGCAGTAGACAGGGGCCGGGTCAGCCCCAGCATTTT.